The 3 T cell receptor beta chains in this list originate from one sample, sequenced in a study of Graves' ophthalmopathy and Graves' hyperthyroidism. CDR3 regions of TCR beta were amplified from RNA transcripts. RT-PCR in the first round used HTBI primers; a second-round multiplex PCR followed. TCRdb reprocessed the multiplex PCR reads with MiXCR, giving one entry per CDR3 protein. The sample includes 350,000 to 450,000 distinct CDR3 sequences, approximately 20% of them seen just once. Sequencing was performed on peripheral blood. These receptors were obtained from a woman aged 18-35 years with Graves' ophthalmopathy.

In this sample, this clonotype turned up many times. The chain is built from TRBV18 and TRBJ2-5, with 7 bases lining up with TRBD1. Germline V lookup: CDR1 KGHSH, CDR2 LQKENI. After removal of 2 bases from V and 3 bases from J, the junction contained 3 bases not matched to a gene. The CDR3 covers 14 residues. CDR3 nucleotides: TGTGCCAGCTCACCAATCACAGGGGAAGAGACCCAGTACTTC. Translating it yields CASSPITGEETQYF.

Ten or more counts support this clonotype. This chain links TRBV4-2 with TRBJ2-2, with 8 bases matching TRBD2. V lost 3 bases to trimming and J lost 6 bases; unmatched junction nucleotides: 9. The CDR3 has 16 amino acids. Germline V lookup: CDR1 LGHNA, CDR2 YNFKEQ. CDR3 protein: CASSHDPLAGPGELFF. CDR3 nucleotide sequence: TGTGCCAGCAGCCATGACCCCCTAGCGGGCCCCGGGGAGCTGTTTTTT.

This clonotype was counted at least ten times. Here the CDR3 DNA reads TGTGCCAGCAGCCGAAGTGCAGGGCCAGAGACCCAGTACTTC. Translation gives CASSRSAGPETQYF. The gene calls are TRBV12-3 or TRBV12-4 and TRBJ2-5; TRBD1 is a possible D gene (5 bases). This CDR3 is 14 amino acids long. With 6 bases removed from V and 4 bases from J, the gap between germline ends came to 15 bases.